Listed here is a single T cell receptor beta chain. Only a few counts were recorded for this clonotype. Its antigen is unknown. Per-base quality was not reported, and no clone a single base away is much larger than it. Stable Graves' hyperthyroidism was defined as no progression to ophthalmopathy during 18 months of follow-up. Hyperthyroidism patients were aged 18 to 65 years and newly diagnosed, with disease duration of less than 2 months. Any patient with an uncontrolled infection, another autoimmune disease, pregnancy or lactation was excluded. Diagnoses relied on clinical symptoms, serum thyroxine and TRAb, thyroid ultrasound and orbital computed tomography. PBMCs were separated from roughly 10 ml of fresh peripheral blood using Ficoll-Paque density gradient centrifugation. Trizol reagent was used to extract total RNA, and RNA quality was then checked on an Agilent 2100 Bioanalyzer. V is reduced by 4 bases and J by 2 bases, leaving a spacing of 3 bases between them. Counted from cysteine to phenylalanine, this CDR3 has 12 amino acids. Left in the record is the CDR3 DNA by itself, 36 bases read in frame from the first base. According to the germline V gene, CDR1 reads SGHDN and CDR2 reads FVKESK.

The data belong to a study of T cells in Graves' hyperthyroidism and ophthalmopathy (dated by TCRdb to between 2018 and 2021). With regard to the full study: Peripheral blood samples were taken at the time of initial diagnosis, prior to any treatment. TCR V-J signatures able to tell the groups apart were searched for in a discovery cohort of about a hundred patients, of whom more than 40 had Graves' ophthalmopathy and 55 to 65 had stable Graves' hyperthyroidism. Prospective prediction of ophthalmopathy was tested in an independent validation cohort consisting of 18 hyperthyroidism patients and around 16 patients who later progressed to ophthalmopathy. The 75 to 100 discovery patients were randomly split 7:3 into training and test sets. Thyroid tissue and blood T-cell repertoires from about six Graves' hyperthyroidism patients were also compared in the study. Once sampling was done, hyperthyroidism patients were given methimazole at a starting dose of 30 mg daily, whereas ophthalmopathy patients were given high-dose intravenous methylprednisolone. The paper describes TCR Vbeta CDR3 sequencing of 135 peripheral blood samples, made up of 43 ophthalmopathy patients, around 78 hyperthyroidism patients and 17 progressor patients. Results the study describes overall, beyond this receptor: No statistical method was used to fix the sample size in advance, and group allocation was not hidden from the investigators. Blood samples also contained most of the expanded thyroid clonotypes (frequency above 0.001), which suggests that blood repertoires may reflect thyroid immune responses. A 13 V-J signature model separated ophthalmopathy from stable hyperthyroidism, with about 88% sensitivity and approximately 81% specificity in cross-validation and 80%/75% in testing. In validation, the model predicted progression to ophthalmopathy a median of approximately 6.6 months before onset, with over 60% sensitivity and 72.22% specificity.

The TCR beta CDR3 regions were amplified from the RNA transcripts. For the first round of RT-PCR on the TCR CDR3, the HTBI primer set was used together with the Qiagen OneStep RT-PCR kit. Libraries were constructed in a second round of multiplex PCR, after which size selection and purification were performed. Sequencing of the libraries was done on an Illumina HiSeq2000 using paired-end 100 bp reads. In the authors' own workflow: SOAPnuke was used to process the raw data, throwing out any read that contained adapters or uncalled bases, had a mean Phred below 15, or lacked an exact constant-primer or identifier match. High-quality paired reads were merged with COPE v1.2.5, and unique nucleotide sequences were defined as clonotypes. MiTCR v1.1 was used to align the clonotypes against IMGT TRBV, TRBD and TRBJ reference segments. Analysis was restricted to V-J combinations with a frequency above 0.0001, which covered roughly 99% of repertoires. A TCS score was defined as the ratio between F50 (clonal expansion) and ExV (chaos), using BLOSUM62-based TCRdist between CDR3 peptides within each V-J. Welch's t-statistics and random forest reduced roughly 540 V-J features to roughly 13, which were used in a naive Bayes classifier (R e1071). The public reads were run again by TCRdb, first through fastp at Q25 and then through MiXCR, and only productive beta chains were kept. Duplicate CDR3 protein sequences are folded into a single record with the most common DNA and genes. TCRdb, not the original authors, processed these V and J calls. This sample has about 480,000 distinct CDR3 sequences in its table, and around an eighth of those were observed once. Around a sixth of the sample belongs to the ten largest clones.

This sequence was found in a woman aged 18-30 years with Graves' hyperthyroidism. The sequenced sample consisted of blood. The chain is made from TRBV14 and TRBJ2-4, with no confidently assigned D gene. The DNA reads TGTGCCAGCAGCCGCACCAAAAACATTCAGTACTTC. This codes for CASSRTKNIQYF.